This T cell receptor beta chain was captured in a study of T cell changes during pregnancy in multiple sclerosis. CDR1 and CDR2 from the germline V gene are MNHEY and SVGAGI. The V and J ends lost 1 base and 7 bases, in that order; junction bases with no gene match: 4. The CDR3 runs 15 residues. Sequencing was performed with immunoSEQ multiplex PCR; in TCRdb, only in-frame clones are kept and a portion is missing. The table records 95,000 to 100,000 clones, more than 85% of them present only once. This TCR was sampled from a female donor with multiple sclerosis, enrolled in a pregnancy study. The specimen was peripheral blood, collected in the second trimester of pregnancy. The chain uses TRBV6-5 and TRBJ2-1; 10 nucleotides align to TRBD2. The CDR3 protein is CASSYFLAGVNEQFF. The CDR3 nucleotides are TGTGCCAGCAGTTACTTTCTAGCGGGAGTGAATGAGCAGTTCTTC.